The clone carrying this T cell receptor beta chain occurred many times. Its target is not known. In patients aged 18 to 65, hyperthyroidism was newly diagnosed, with duration under 2 months. TCR beta CDR3 region amplification was performed from RNA transcripts. A set of HTBI primers served as the primers for a first-round RT-PCR of the TCR CDR3. TCRdb independently ran MiXCR on the multiplex PCR reads; one entry per CDR3 protein. The data show about 620,000 distinct CDR3 sequences, 15% to 20% seen once. This record belongs to a study of T cells in Graves' hyperthyroidism and ophthalmopathy. Overall study results and limits: Ophthalmopathy stood apart from stable hyperthyroidism in a 13 V-J model.

The source material was blood. This receptor was obtained from a woman in her twenties or thirties with Graves' hyperthyroidism.

The CDR3, as DNA: TGTGCCAGCAGCCCGCGCCTCGGACAGAGGAACACTGAAGCTTTCTTT. This translates into CASSPRLGQRNTEAFF. The rearrangement links TRBV11-2 to TRBJ1-1, with a weak D call TRBD1 (6 bases). The CDR3 sequence is 16 residues long. Germline CDR1 reads SGHAT; CDR2 reads FQNNGV. V was clipped by 5 bases and J by 1 base, with 17 bases between them.